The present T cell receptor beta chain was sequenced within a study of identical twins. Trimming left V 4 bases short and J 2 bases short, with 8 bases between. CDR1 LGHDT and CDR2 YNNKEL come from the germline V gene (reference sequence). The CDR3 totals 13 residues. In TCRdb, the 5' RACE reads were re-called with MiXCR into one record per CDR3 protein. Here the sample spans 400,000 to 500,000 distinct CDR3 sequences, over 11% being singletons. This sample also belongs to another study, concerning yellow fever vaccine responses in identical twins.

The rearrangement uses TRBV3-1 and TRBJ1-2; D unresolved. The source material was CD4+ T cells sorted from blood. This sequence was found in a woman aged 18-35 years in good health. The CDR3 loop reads CASSPIRNYGYTF. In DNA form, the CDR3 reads TGTGCCAGCAGCCCAATCCGCAACTATGGCTACACCTTC. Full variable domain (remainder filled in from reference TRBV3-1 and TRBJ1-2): DTAVSQTPKYLVTQMGNDKSIKCEQNLGHDTMYWYKQDSKKFLKIMFSYNNKELIINETVPNRFSPKSPDKAHLNLHINSLELGDSAVYFCASSPIRNYGYTFGSGTRLTVV.